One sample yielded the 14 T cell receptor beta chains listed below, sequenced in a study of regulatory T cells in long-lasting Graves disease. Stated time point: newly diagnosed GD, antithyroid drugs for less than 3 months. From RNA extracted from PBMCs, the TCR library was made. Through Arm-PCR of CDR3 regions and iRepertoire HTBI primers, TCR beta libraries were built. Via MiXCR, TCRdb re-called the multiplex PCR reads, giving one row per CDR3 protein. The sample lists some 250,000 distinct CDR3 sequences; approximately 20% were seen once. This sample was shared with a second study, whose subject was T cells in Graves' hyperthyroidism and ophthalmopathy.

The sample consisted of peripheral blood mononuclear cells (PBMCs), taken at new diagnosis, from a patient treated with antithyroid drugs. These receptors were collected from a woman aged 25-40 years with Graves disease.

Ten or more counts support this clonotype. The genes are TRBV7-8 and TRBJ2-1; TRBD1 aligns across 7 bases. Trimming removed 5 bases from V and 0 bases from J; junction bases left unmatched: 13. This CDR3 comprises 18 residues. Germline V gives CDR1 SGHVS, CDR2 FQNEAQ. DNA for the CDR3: TGTGCCAGCAGCACTCCGGGACAGCTAAAGAGCTCCTACAATGAGCAGTTCTTC. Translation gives CASSTPGQLKSSYNEQFF.

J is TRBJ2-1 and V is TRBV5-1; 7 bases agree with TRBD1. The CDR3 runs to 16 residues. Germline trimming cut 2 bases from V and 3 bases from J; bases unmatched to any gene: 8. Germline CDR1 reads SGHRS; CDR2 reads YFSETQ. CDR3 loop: CASSFQPGTVYNEQFF. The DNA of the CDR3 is TGCGCCAGCAGCTTCCAGCCCGGGACAGTCTACAATGAGCAGTTCTTC.

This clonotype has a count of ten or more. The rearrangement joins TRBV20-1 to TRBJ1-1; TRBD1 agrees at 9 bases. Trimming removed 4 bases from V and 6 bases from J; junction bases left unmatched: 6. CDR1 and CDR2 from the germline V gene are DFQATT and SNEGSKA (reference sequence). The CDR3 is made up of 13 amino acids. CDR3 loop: CSAKQGAVAEAFF. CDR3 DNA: TGCAGTGCTAAACAGGGGGCCGTCGCTGAAGCTTTCTTT.

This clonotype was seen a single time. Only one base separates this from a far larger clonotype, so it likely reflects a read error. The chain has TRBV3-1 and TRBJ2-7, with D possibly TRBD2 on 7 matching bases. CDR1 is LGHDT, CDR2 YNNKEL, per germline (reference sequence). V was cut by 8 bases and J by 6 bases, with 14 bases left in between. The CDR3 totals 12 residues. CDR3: CASSGGPGEQYF. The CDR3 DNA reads TGTGCCAGCTCCGGGGGGCCGGGCGAGCAGTACTTC.

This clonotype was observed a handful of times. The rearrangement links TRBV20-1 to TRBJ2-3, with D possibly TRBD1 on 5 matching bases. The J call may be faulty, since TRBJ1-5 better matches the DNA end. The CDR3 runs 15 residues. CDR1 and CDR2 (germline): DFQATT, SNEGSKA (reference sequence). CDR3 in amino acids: CSARSMRGVTDTQHF. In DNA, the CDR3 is TGCAGTGCTAGGTCCATGCGGGGGGTCACAGATACGCAGCATTTT.

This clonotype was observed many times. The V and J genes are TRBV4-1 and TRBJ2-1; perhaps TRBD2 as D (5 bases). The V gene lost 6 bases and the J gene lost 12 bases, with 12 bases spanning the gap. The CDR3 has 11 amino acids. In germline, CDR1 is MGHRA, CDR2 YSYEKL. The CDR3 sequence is CASRHTEGQFF. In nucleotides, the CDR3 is TGCGCCAGCAGGCATACCGAGGGGCAGTTCTTC.

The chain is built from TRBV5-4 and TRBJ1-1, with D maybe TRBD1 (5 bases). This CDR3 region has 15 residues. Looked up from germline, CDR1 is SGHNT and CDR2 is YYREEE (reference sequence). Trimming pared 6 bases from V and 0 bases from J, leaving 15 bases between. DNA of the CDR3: TGTGCCAGCATGGGGGGAGGGGCATTGAACACTGAAGCTTTCTTT. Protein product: CASMGGGALNTEAFF.

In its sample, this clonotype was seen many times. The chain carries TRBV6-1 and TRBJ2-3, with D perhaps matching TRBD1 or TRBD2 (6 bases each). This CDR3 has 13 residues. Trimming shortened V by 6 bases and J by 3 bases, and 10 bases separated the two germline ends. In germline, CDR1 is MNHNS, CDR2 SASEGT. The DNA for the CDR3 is TGTGCCAGCAGAGGGGGGCCGACAGATACGCAGTATTTT. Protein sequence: CASRGGPTDTQYF.

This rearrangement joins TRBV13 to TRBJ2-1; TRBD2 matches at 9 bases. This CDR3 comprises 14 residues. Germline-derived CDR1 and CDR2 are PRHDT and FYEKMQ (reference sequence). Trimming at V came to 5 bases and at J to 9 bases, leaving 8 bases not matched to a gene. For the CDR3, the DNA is TGTGCCAGCAGCGACCCTAGCGGGGAACTTGAGCAGTTCTTC. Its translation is CASSDPSGELEQFF. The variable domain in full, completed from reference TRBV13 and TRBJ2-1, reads AAGVIQSPRHLIKEKRETATLKCYPIPRHDTVYWYQQGPGQDPQFLISFYEKMQSDKGSIPDRFSAQQFSDYHSELNMSSLELGDSALYFCASSDPSGELEQFFGPGTRLTVL.

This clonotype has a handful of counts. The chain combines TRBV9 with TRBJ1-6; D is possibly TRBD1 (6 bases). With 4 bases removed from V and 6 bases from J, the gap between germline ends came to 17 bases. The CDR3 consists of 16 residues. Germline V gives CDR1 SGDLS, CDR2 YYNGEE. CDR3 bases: TGTGCCAGCAGCTCCTTACAGGGAGTGGGTAATTCACCCCTCCACTTT. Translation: CASSSLQGVGNSPLHF.

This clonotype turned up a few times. CDR3 region: CASSDTAQQGSYNEQFF. CDR3 in DNA: TGTGCCAGCAGTGACACCGCCCAGCAGGGCTCCTACAATGAGCAGTTCTTC. The chain combines TRBV25-1 with TRBJ2-1; tentatively, D is TRBD1 (5 bases). CDR1 and CDR2 (germline): MGHDK, SYGVNS. V shed 3 bases and J shed 0 bases, with 15 bases lying between them. The CDR3 consists of 17 residues.

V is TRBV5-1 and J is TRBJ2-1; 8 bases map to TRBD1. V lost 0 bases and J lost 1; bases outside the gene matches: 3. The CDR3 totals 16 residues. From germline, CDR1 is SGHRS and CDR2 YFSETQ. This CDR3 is CASSLAGTGSYNEQFF. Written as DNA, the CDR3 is TGCGCCAGCAGCTTGGCCGGGACAGGATCCTACAATGAGCAGTTCTTC.

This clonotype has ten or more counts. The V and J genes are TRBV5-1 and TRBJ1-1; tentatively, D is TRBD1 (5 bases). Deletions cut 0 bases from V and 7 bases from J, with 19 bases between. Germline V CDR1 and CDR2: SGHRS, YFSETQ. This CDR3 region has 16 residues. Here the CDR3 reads CASSLGVGRSGGEAFF. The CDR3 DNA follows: TGCGCCAGCAGCTTGGGGGTCGGGCGATCTGGGGGTGAAGCTTTCTTT.

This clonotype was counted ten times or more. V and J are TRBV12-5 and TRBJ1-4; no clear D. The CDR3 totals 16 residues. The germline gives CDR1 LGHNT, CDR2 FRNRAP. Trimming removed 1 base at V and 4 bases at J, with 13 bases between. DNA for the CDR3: TGTGCTAGTGGTTTGGGAAAAAACAGAGATAATGAAAAACTGTTTTTT. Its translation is CASGLGKNRDNEKLFF. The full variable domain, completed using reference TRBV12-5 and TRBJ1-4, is DARVTQTPRHKVTEMGQEVTMRCQPILGHNTVFWYRQTMMQGLELLAYFRNRAPLDDSGMPKDRFSAEMPDATLATLKIQPSEPRDSAVYFCASGLGKNRDNEKLFFGSGTQLSVL.